This paragraph covers one TCR beta chain sequence. The antigen is unknown. TRB was amplified from around 0.25 ug of peripheral blood genomic DNA per sample. The sample comes from a study of T cell clusters in autoimmune cytopenias. The study's findings and limits: Exclusive TRB clusters were around 3-fold more numerous in healthy donors than in active autoimmune hepatitis. Functional roles of the in silico T cell clusters still await experimental validation. No cluster-lack signature appeared between secondary cytopenia and chronic lymphocytic leukemia patients, apparently due to lymphoma masking. TRB repertoire shifts in secondary cytopenia and chronic lymphocytic leukemia mostly reflected lymphoma, not autoimmunity.

Multiplex touch-down PCR amplified TRB using TRB-A and TRB-B pools in one tube. TCRdb reprocessed the multiplex PCR reads, keeping one entry per CDR3 protein, no DNA. The sample table includes 15,000 or so distinct CDR3 sequences. This CDR3 contains 15 residues. Input material: peripheral blood. The chain combines TRBV12-3 or TRBV12-4 with TRBJ2-7; TCRdb's D gene call, TRBD1, goes unchecked for lack of DNA. The clonotype was recovered from a human donor with an autoimmune cytopenia or autoimmune hepatitis (not recorded which). The CDR3 sequence is CASSLGAGGLYEQYF.